This T cell receptor (beta chain) came from a study of graft-versus-host responses after intestinal transplantation. Study at large: Multivisceral, liver-intestinal, or isolated intestinal transplants were received by the recipients. Anti-thymocyte globulin served as induction for all recipients, who then took tacrolimus and steroids for about three years. Whole-study results and caveats: Circulating GvH clones peaking coincided with falling HvG clones soon after transplant. GvH clones surfaced in recipient marrow, some emerging earlier in ileum or blood.

CDR3 length equals 17 residues. The germline V gene has CDR1 MGHRA and CDR2 YSYEKL. J gave up 4 bases and V 4 bases, and 13 bases lay outside the gene matches. Note on this clone: Its matching antigen is unknown.

Clones were sequenced by immunoSEQ multiplex PCR, and TCRdb holds only the in-frame ones, with some missing. This sample has about 96,000 clones; approximately 90% occur once, and the top ten carry 0.15% to 0.2%. Source: unstimulated CD4+ T cells sorted from spleen or lymph node cells, taken before intestinal transplant. The sequence came from a human donor who received an intestinal transplant. The chain combines TRBV4-1 with TRBJ2-5, with TRBD2 identical over 9 bases. The CDR3 loop is CASSPSASGVSGETQYF. The CDR3 nucleotides read TGCGCCAGCAGCCCGAGTGCTAGCGGGGTGTCAGGAGAGACCCAGTACTTC.